This is a list of T cell receptor beta chains from one sample in a study of blood T cell repertoires in COVID-19. Profiled with immunoSEQ multiplex PCR; TCRdb holds only in-frame clones, not every one. The sample records 200,000 to 250,000 clones, around four fifths being singletons. Sequencing was performed on PBMCs or T cells enriched from blood (not recorded which). These receptors were obtained from a middle-aged man who had recovered from COVID-19. CDR3s include the opening cysteine and the closing phenylalanine or tryptophan. D genes are given only for firm matches. Size is stated for part of the rows, as once, few or many counts, or as a class when the clone is expanded.

d_call j_call clone_size v_call cdr3_nt cdr3_aa
. TRBJ2-2 . TRBV30 TGTGCCTGGTCCGGGACAATGAACACCGGGGAGCTGTTTTTT CAWSGTMNTGELFF
. TRBJ1-5 few TRBV28 TGTGCCAGCACCCTGGGGGGGGAGACTAATCAGCCCCAGCATTTT CASTLGGETNQPQHF
. TRBJ2-5 . TRBV5-1 TGCGCCAGCAGCGATCAGGTTTCCCGCTCAGAGACCCAGTACTTC CASSDQVSRSETQYF
. TRBJ2-5 . TRBV7-9 TGTGCCAGCAGCTGGGCCGGGCGGGGAGAGACCCAGTACTTC CASSWAGRGETQYF
TRBD1 TRBJ1-5 . TRBV5-1 TGCGCCAGCAGCTTGGCCTCCCGGGGGACAGTCCGATATAGCAATCAGCCCCAGCATTTT CASSLASRGTVRYSNQPQHF
TRBD2 TRBJ2-1 . TRBV9 TGTGCCAGCAGCGTAGAGGGGACTAGCGGGAGTAGTGAGCAGTTCTTC CASSVEGTSGSSEQFF
. TRBJ2-3 . TRBV6-1 TGTGCCAGCAGTGACCGGGGTCCCCCGCGTCGTGGCACAGATACGCAGTATTTT CASSDRGPPRRGTDTQYF
. TRBJ1-2 . TRBV7-3 TGTGCCAGCAGCTTAAACCCAGGAAACTATGGCTACACCTTC CASSLNPGNYGYTF
. TRBJ2-1 . TRBV11-1 TGTGCCAGCAGCTTACAGTCTTACAATGAGCAGTTCTTC CASSLQSYNEQFF
TRBD1 TRBJ1-2 . TRBV5-5 TGTGCCAGCAGCGATACCGGGACAGATAACTATGGCTACACCTTC CASSDTGTDNYGYTF
. TRBJ2-5 once TRBV18 TGTGCCAGCTCACTCCGGACAACACAAGAGACCCAGTACTTC CASSLRTTQETQYF
. TRBJ2-2 . TRBV5-1 TGCGCCAGCAGCGCCGGGACAAGATACACCGGGGAGCTGTTTTTT CASSAGTRYTGELFF
. TRBJ2-7 . TRBV6-6 TGTGCCAGCAGTTCCCAGGGAATTGGGGAGCAGTACTTC CASSSQGIGEQYF
. TRBJ2-3 . TRBV6-1 TGTGCCAGCAGTGTTAAGGGACTAGGGACAGCGGGCACAGATACGCAGTATTTT CASSVKGLGTAGTDTQYF
. TRBJ2-1 . TRBV10-1 TGCGCCAGCAGTGAGTCCAGGGGTAATGAGCAGTTCTTC CASSESRGNEQFF
TRBD2 TRBJ2-3 . TRBV2 TGTGCCAGCAGTGGGACTAGCGGGGGAAGGACGCAGTATTTT CASSGTSGGRTQYF
. TRBJ1-3 . TRBV24-1 TGTGCCACCCTAACTGGAAACACCATATATTTT CATLTGNTIYF
. TRBJ2-1 . TRBV7-9 TGTGCCAGCAGCTCGACCGGGTCTCCGAGTGGTGAGCAGTTCTTC CASSSTGSPSGEQFF
TRBD1 TRBJ2-5 . TRBV5-1 TGCGCCAGCAGCATACTTCGACAGGGAATGGGGGAGACCCAGTACTTC CASSILRQGMGETQYF
. TRBJ2-5 . TRBV5-1 TGCGCCAGCAGCTTGGGAACTAGTAACCAAGAGACCCAGTACTTC CASSLGTSNQETQYF
. TRBJ2-3 . TRBV5-1 TGCGCCAGCAGCCCCCGGACAACCAGCACAGATACGCAGTATTTT CASSPRTTSTDTQYF
TRBD1 TRBJ1-2 . TRBV6-5 TGTGCCAGCAGGCAGACAGGGATCTATGGCTACACCTTC CASRQTGIYGYTF
. TRBJ2-5 . TRBV6-5 TGTGCCAGCAGCGGAGGGGTAGGGGGCGAGACCCAGTACTTC CASSGGVGGETQYF
. TRBJ1-4 . TRBV30 TGTGCCTGGGTCGGGGGGCCGGGTCCTAATGAAAAACTGTTTTTT CAWVGGPGPNEKLFF
TRBD2 TRBJ2-2 . TRBV7-8 TGTGCCAGCAGCCAGATATCCGGGACTAGCGGGAGGGAGCTGTTTTTT CASSQISGTSGRELFF
TRBD1 TRBJ1-6 few TRBV5-4 TGTGCCAGCAGCTCTGACAGGGGGATTAGTTCACCCCTCCACTTT CASSSDRGISSPLHF
. TRBJ1-4 . TRBV9 TGTGCCAGCAGCCCCGGGCCCGCCAGGGGTGAAAAACTGTTTTTT CASSPGPARGEKLFF
TRBD1 TRBJ2-1 . TRBV29-1 TGCAGCGTTGACTGGACAGGGGCCAATGAGCAGTTCTTC CSVDWTGANEQFF
. TRBJ1-5 . TRBV24-1 TGTGCCACGACGGCGGGCAATCAGCCCCAGCATTTT CATTAGNQPQHF
TRBD2 TRBJ2-7 . TRBV7-9 TGTGCCAGCAGCTTAAGCGGGGGCTTCTACGAGCAGTACTTC CASSLSGGFYEQYF
TRBD1 TRBJ2-1 . TRBV7-9 TGTGCCAGCAGCCGAGTTGGGACAGGGCGCAATGAGCAGTTCTTC CASSRVGTGRNEQFF
. TRBJ2-3 . TRBV7-2 TGTGCCAGCAGCTTAGTTGGCGGGTCTGGCACAGATACGCAGTATTTT CASSLVGGSGTDTQYF
TRBD2 TRBJ2-5 . TRBV7-8 TGTGCCAGCAGCCCGCCGGGACTAGCAAAACAAGAGACCCAGTACTTC CASSPPGLAKQETQYF
TRBD2 TRBJ2-3 . TRBV9 TGTGCCAGCAGCACCAGACTAGCGGGGTTCACAGATACGCAGTATTTT CASSTRLAGFTDTQYF
TRBD1 TRBJ1-5 . TRBV19 TGTGCCAGTACCCCAACGACTGGGACAGGGGTTTATCAGCCCCAGCATTTT CASTPTTGTGVYQPQHF
TRBD1 TRBJ1-2 . TRBV5-4 TGTGCCAGCAGCTTGGGACAGGGACAAAACTATGGCTACACCTTC CASSLGQGQNYGYTF
. TRBJ1-2 . TRBV19 TGTGCCAGTTTTGATGGGGGGAAGGAGGATGGCTACACCTTC CASFDGGKEDGYTF
TRBD1 TRBJ2-5 . TRBV7-2 TGTGCCAGCAGCTCACGGACAGGGGCTATGGAGACCCAGTACTTC CASSSRTGAMETQYF
. TRBJ1-6 . TRBV30 TGTGCCTGGAGTGAGCAGGGTCATATGGATTCACCCCTCCACTTT CAWSEQGHMDSPLHF
TRBD2 TRBJ2-1 . TRBV6-1 TGTGCCAGCAGTGCCCAGGGAGCGGGGGGCTACAATGAGCAGTTCTTC CASSAQGAGGYNEQFF
TRBD2 TRBJ2-1 once TRBV4-1 TGCGCCAGCAGCTCCTACTTGGGAGGGACTAGCGGGAGGGCCGGGGACAATGAGCAGTTCTTC CASSSYLGGTSGRAGDNEQFF
TRBD2 TRBJ2-1 . TRBV7-9 TGTGCCAGCAGCGGGACTAGTATGGGTGAGCAGTTCTTC CASSGTSMGEQFF
. TRBJ2-6 . TRBV19 TGTGCCAGCAAAGTGAGCTCTGGGGCCAACGTCCTGACTTTC CASKVSSGANVLTF
. TRBJ2-3 . TRBV3-1/TRBV3-2 TGTGCCAGCAGCCCAGACAGGTTTAAGGGGACAGATACGCAGTATTTT CASSPDRFKGTDTQYF
TRBD1 TRBJ1-2 . TRBV5-1 TGCGCCAGCAGCTTGGCCGGGACAGGGACGAGGGGCTACACCTTC CASSLAGTGTRGYTF
. TRBJ1-5 . TRBV11-2 TGTGCCAGCAGCATTAACCAGGGGCAGCCCCAGCATTTT CASSINQGQPQHF
TRBD1 TRBJ1-1 . TRBV5-4 TGTGCCAGCAGTCTAGGACAGGGGCGAGGGAACACTGAAGCTTTCTTT CASSLGQGRGNTEAFF
. TRBJ2-5 . TRBV27 TGTGCCAGCAGTCGGCCAGGTGTGGGGGGGACCCAGTACTTC CASSRPGVGGTQYF
TRBD1 TRBJ1-4 . TRBV5-1 TGCGCCAGCAGCTTGGGGGACAGGGGAACACGGGAAAAACTGTTTTTT CASSLGDRGTREKLFF
TRBD1 TRBJ1-1 . TRBV4-2 TGTGCCAGCAGACATACCGAGACAGGGAAAAAAGCTTTCTTT CASRHTETGKKAFF
TRBD2 TRBJ2-1 . TRBV24-1 TGTGCCACCAGCGAAGCGGGACTAGCAGGGGATGAGCAGTTCTTC CATSEAGLAGDEQFF
. TRBJ1-6 few TRBV6-5 TGTGCCAGCAGTTTAGGGGGAACAGGGCGTTCGCCCCTCCACTTT CASSLGGTGRSPLHF
. TRBJ2-3 . TRBV9 TGTGCCAGCAAGAGGGAAGTCGCCCCAAACACAGATACGCAGTATTTT CASKREVAPNTDTQYF
. TRBJ1-6 once TRBV30 TGTGCCCGTGGGGTGAAATGGGGGCGATCAAATTCACCCCTCCACTTT CARGVKWGRSNSPLHF
. TRBJ2-3 . TRBV9 TGTGCCAGCAGCGTAGACAGGATTAGCACAGATACGCAGTATTTT CASSVDRISTDTQYF